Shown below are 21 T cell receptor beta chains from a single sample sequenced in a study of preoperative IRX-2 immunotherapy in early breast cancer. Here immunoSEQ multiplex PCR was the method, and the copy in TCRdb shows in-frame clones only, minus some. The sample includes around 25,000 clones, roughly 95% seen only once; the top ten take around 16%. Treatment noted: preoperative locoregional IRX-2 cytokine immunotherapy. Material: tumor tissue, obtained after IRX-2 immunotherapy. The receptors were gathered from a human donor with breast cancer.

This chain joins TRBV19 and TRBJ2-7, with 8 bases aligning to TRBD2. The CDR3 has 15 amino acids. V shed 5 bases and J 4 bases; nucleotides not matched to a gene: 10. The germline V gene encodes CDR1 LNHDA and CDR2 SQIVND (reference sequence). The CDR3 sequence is CASSVTAGATYEQYF. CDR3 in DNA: TGTGCCAGTAGTGTTACAGCGGGAGCGACGTACGAGCAGTACTTC.

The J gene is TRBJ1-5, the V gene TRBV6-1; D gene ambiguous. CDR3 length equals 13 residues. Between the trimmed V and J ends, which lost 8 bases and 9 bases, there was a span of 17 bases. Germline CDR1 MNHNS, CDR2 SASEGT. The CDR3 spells CASWGFGSGPQHF. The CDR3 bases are TGTGCCAGCTGGGGTTTCGGTTCAGGGCCCCAGCATTTT.

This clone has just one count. The CDR3 DNA sequence: TGTGCCAGCAGTCCCGACCAGGGGGGAGAGACCCAGTACTTC. Translation gives CASSPDQGGETQYF. The chain recombines TRBV7-9 with TRBJ2-5; a weak D match, TRBD1 (7 bases). Germline-derived CDR1 and CDR2 are SEHNR and FQNEAQ (reference sequence). Trimming shortened V by 6 bases and J by 4 bases, and 15 bases separated the two germline ends. This CDR3 contains 14 residues.

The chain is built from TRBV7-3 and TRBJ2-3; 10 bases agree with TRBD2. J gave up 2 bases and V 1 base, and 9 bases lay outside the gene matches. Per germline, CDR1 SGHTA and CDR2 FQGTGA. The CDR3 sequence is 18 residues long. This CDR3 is CASSLKAGTSGATDTQYF. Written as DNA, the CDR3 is TGTGCCAGCAGCTTAAAGGCGGGCACTAGCGGGGCCACAGATACGCAGTATTTT.

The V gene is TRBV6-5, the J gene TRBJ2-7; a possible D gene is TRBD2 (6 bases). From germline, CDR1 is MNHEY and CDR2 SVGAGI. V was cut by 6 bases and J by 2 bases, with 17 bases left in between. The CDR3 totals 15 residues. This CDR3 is CASRSTVGGTYEQYF. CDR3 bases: TGTGCCAGCAGATCCACTGTCGGGGGAACCTACGAGCAGTACTTC.

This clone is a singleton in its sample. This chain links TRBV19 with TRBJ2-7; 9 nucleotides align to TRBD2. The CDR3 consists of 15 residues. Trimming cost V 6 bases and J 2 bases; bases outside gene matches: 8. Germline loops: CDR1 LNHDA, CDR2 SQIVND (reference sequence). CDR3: CASRPIAGATYEQYF. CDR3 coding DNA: TGTGCCAGTAGACCGATAGCGGGGGCAACCTACGAGCAGTACTTC.

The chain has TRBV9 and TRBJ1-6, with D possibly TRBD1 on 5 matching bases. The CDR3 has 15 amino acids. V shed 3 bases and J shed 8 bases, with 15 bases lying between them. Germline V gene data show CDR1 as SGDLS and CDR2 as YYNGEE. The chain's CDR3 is CASSDQGVDYSPLHF. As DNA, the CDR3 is TGTGCCAGCAGCGATCAGGGTGTGGATTATTCACCCCTCCACTTT.

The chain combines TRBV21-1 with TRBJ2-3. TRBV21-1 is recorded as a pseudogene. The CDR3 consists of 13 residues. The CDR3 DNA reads TGTGCCCCCATGTTGGGTTTCACAGATACGCAGTATTTT. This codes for CAPMLGFTDTQYF.

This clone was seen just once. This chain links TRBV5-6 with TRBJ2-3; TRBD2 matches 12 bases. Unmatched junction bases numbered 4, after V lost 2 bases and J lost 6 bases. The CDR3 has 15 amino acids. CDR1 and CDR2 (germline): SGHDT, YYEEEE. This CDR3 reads CASSFRTSGEDTQYF. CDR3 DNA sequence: TGTGCCAGCAGCTTTCGGACTAGCGGGGAGGATACGCAGTATTTT.

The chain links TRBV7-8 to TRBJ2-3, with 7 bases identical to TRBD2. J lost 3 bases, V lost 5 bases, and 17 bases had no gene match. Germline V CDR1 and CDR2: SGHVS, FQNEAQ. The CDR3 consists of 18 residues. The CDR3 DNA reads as TGTGCCAGCAGCCTACGGACGACTAGCCCTAGTGGGACAGATACGCAGTATTTT. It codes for CASSLRTTSPSGTDTQYF.

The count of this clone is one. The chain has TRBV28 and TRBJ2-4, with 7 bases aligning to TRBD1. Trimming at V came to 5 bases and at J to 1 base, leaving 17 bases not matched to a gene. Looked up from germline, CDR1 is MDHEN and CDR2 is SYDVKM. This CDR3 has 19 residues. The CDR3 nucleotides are TGTGCCAGCAGTAACTTAGGGGGCCGTTTTATAGGGGCCAAAAACATTCAGTACTTC. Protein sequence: CASSNLGGRFIGAKNIQYF.

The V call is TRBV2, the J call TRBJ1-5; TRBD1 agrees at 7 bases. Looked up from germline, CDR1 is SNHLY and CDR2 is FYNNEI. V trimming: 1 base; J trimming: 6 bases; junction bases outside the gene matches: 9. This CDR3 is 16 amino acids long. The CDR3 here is CASSEVGGGAIQPQHF. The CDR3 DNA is TGTGCCAGCAGTGAAGTGGGAGGGGGCGCGATTCAGCCCCAGCATTTT.

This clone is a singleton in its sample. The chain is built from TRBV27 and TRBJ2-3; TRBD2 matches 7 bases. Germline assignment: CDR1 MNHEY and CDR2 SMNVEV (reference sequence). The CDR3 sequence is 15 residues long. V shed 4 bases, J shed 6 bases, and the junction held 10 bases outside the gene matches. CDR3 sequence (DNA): TGTGCCAGCAGTTCCCCGACTAGCCCAGTGGATACGCAGTATTTT. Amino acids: CASSSPTSPVDTQYF.

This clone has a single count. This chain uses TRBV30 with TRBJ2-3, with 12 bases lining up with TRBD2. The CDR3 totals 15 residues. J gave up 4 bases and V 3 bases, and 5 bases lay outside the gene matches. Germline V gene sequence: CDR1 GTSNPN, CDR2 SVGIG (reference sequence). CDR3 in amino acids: CAWSRTSGMADTQYF. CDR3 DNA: TGTGCCTGGAGCCGGACTAGCGGGATGGCAGATACGCAGTATTTT.

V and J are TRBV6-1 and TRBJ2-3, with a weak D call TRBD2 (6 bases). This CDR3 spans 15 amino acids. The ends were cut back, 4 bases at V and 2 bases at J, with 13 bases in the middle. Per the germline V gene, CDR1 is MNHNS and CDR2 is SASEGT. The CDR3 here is CASSGIAANTDTQYF. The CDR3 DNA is TGTGCCAGCAGTGGAATAGCGGCCAACACAGATACGCAGTATTTT.

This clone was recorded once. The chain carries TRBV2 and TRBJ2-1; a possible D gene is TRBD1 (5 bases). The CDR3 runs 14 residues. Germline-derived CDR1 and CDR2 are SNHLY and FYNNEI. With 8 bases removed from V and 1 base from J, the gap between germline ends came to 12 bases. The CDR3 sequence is CASGAPTSYNEQFF. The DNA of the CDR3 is TGTGCCAGCGGGGCGCCGACTTCCTACAATGAGCAGTTCTTC.

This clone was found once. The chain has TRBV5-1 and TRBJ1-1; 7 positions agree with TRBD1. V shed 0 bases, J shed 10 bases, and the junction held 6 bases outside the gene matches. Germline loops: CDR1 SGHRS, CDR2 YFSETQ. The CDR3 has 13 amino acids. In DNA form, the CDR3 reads TGCGCCAGCAGCTTGGATCCAGGGGGTTCAGCTTTCTTT. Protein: CASSLDPGGSAFF.

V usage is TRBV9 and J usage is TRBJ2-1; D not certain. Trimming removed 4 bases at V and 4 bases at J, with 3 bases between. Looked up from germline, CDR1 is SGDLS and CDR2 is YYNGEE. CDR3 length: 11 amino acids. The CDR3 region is CASSRYNEQFF. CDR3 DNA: TGTGCCAGCAGCCGGTACAATGAGCAGTTCTTC. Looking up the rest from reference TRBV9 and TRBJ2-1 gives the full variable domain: DSGVTQTPKHLITATGQRVTLRCSPRSGDLSVYWYQQSLDQGLQFLIQYYNGEERAKGNILERFSAQQFPDLHSELNLSSLELGDSALYFCASSRYNEQFFGPGTRLTVL.

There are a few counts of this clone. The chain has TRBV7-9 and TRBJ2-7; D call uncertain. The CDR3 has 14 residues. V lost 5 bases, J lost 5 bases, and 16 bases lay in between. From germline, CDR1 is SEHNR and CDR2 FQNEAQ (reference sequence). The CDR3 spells CASSLIALGHEQYF. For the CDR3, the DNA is TGTGCCAGCAGCCTGATTGCATTGGGTCACGAGCAGTACTTC.

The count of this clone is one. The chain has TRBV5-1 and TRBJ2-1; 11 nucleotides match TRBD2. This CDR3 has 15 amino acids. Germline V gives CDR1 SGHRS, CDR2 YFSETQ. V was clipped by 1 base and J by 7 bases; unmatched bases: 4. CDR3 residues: CASSLNLAGGNEQFF. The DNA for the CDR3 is TGCGCCAGCAGCTTGAACCTAGCGGGAGGAAATGAGCAGTTCTTC.

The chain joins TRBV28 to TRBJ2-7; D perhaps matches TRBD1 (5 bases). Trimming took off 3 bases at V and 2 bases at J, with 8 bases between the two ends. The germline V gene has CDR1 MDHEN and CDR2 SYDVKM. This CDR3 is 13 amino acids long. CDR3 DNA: TGTGCCAGCAGTTTTGGGGCGACCTACGAGCAGTACTTC. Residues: CASSFGATYEQYF.